The entry that follows covers one T cell receptor beta chain sequence. Its antigen is not known. Unmatched junction bases numbered 7, after V lost 3 bases and J lost 2 bases. This CDR3 contains 17 residues. CDR1 and CDR2 (germline): WSHSY, SAAADI. Profiled with immunoSEQ multiplex PCR; TCRdb holds only in-frame clones, not every one. Of 45,000 to 70,000 clones in the sample, approximately 90% were seen once. This entry belongs to a study of T cells in localized non-small cell lung cancer. Study findings and constraints: Heterogeneity remains possible, as sequencing covered one tumor region only. Adjacent lung was found to contain a median approximately 52 of the top 100 tumor clones. Uninvolved adjacent lung showed peak T cell clonality, exceeding tumor. Blood T cell density predicted longer survival; adjacent-lung clonality, shorter.

Sequences were derived from peripheral blood, sampled before any cancer treatment. The source of this sequence is a woman aged 40-70 years with stage I lung adenocarcinoma. The chain combines TRBV10-2 with TRBJ2-6; 7 nucleotides match TRBD1. CDR3 DNA sequence: TGCGCCAGCAGTGAAAAGGACAGGATAACTGGGGCCAACGTCCTGACTTTC. Translation gives CASSEKDRITGANVLTF.